The sequence of this TCR beta chain was determined in a study of blood T cell repertoires in COVID-19. CDR3 length equals 16 residues. CDR1 LNHDA and CDR2 SQIVND come from the germline V gene (reference sequence). Trimming cost V 6 bases and J 5 bases; bases outside gene matches: 13. Recovered status in Cohort 3 required two negative PCRs, clearance, or symptom resolution. The method was immunoSEQ multiplex PCR; TCRdb's version includes in-frame clones alone and lacks a portion of them. This sample has around 250,000 clones; roughly 85% occur once, and the top ten carry 1.5% to 2%. Sequenced input: PBMCs or T cells enriched from blood (not recorded which). The chain links TRBV19 to TRBJ1-2, with TRBD1 matching over 9 bases. The TCR was taken from a woman aged 50 to 65 who had recovered from COVID-19. In DNA form, the CDR3 reads TGTGCCAGTAGCCCACACGGGACAGGGATAATTTATGGCTACACCTTC. Translating gives CASSPHGTGIIYGYTF.